The entry that follows covers one TCR beta chain sequence. This specimen belongs to a study of blood T cell repertoires in COVID-19. Study-wide background: Acute and convalescent COVID-19 specimens originated in the United States, Italy and Spain. PBMCs, B-cell-depleted T cells, or T cells provided the cDNA or gDNA that made up the material.

The V and J ends lost 4 bases and 12 bases respectively, with 14 bases between them. The germline V gene encodes CDR1 SGHRS and CDR2 YFSETQ. CDR3 length: 13 residues. As handled by the study authors: Researchers report that nucleated cell counts were estimated from reference gene primer amplification. Clones were sequenced by immunoSEQ multiplex PCR, and TCRdb holds only the in-frame ones, with some missing. V and J calls and clone size are as listed in that table; D and trimming were resolved from the DNA. The sample records some 140,000 clones, around 83% being singletons. The sequence derives from a woman in her sixties with COVID-19, enrolled during active disease. This sequence joins TRBV5-1 and TRBJ1-6; possibly TRBD1 for D (6 bases). Sequenced input: peripheral blood. Written as DNA, the CDR3 is TGCGCCAGCAGCCCAGGACAGCCGAGACCCCTCCACTTT. Its protein is CASSPGQPRPLHF. The full variable domain, with the rest looked up from reference TRBV5-1 and TRBJ1-6, is KAGVTQTPRYLIKTRGQQVTLSCSPISGHRSVSWYQQTPGQGLQFLFEYFSETQRNKGNFPGRFSGRQFSNSRSEMNVSTLELGDSALYLCASSPGQPRPLHFGNGTRLTVT.